The 28 T cell receptor beta chains below all came from one sample that was sequenced in a study of T cell responses to AZD1222 COVID-19 vaccine. This table comes from immunoSEQ multiplex PCR, and its TCRdb copy is limited to in-frame clones, with some not included. Altogether some 150,000 clones are present, 88% being singletons, with the ten largest covering about 3.2%. Sequences were derived from peripheral blood, sampled on day 0 of MenACWY control vaccination. The receptors originated from an adult in good health.

The rearrangement uses TRBV27 and TRBJ2-7; 7 bases map to TRBD1. Per the germline V gene, CDR1 is MNHEY and CDR2 is SMNVEV (reference sequence). The CDR3 contains 14 residues. V lost 2 bases to trimming and J lost 3 bases; unmatched junction nucleotides: 4. The CDR3 protein is CASSLLGQNYEQYF. In DNA form, the CDR3 reads TGTGCCAGCAGTTTACTGGGACAGAACTACGAGCAGTACTTC.

V is TRBV6-5 and J is TRBJ1-1, with D uncertain. Germline-derived CDR1 and CDR2 are MNHEY and SVGAGI. Between the trimmed V and J ends, which lost 6 bases and 3 bases, there was a span of 17 bases. There are 15 residues in the CDR3. The CDR3 coding sequence is TGTGCCAGCAGCCCCGATGGAGGGCTGTACACTGAAGCTTTCTTT. Translation: CASSPDGGLYTEAFF.

In this sample, this clone turned up a few times. The rearrangement joins TRBV6-6 to TRBJ1-1, with D maybe TRBD1 (5 bases). With 2 bases removed from V and 10 bases from J, the gap between germline ends came to 14 bases. The CDR3 has 13 amino acids. CDR1 is MNHNY and CDR2 is SVGAGI in the germline V gene (reference sequence). Here the CDR3 DNA reads TGTGCCAGCAGTTACCCCACAGGAGAAGCAGCTTTCTTT. The encoded protein is CASSYPTGEAAFF.

This chain links TRBV27 with TRBJ1-2, with 10 bases fitting TRBD1. Germline V gene sequence: CDR1 MNHEY, CDR2 SMNVEV (reference sequence). V gave up 6 bases and J gave up 6 bases; unmatched junction bases: 1. This CDR3 spans 12 amino acids. The CDR3 region has the DNA TGTGCCAGCAGGACAGGGGGCCATGGCTACACCTTC. It codes for CASRTGGHGYTF.

This chain joins TRBV15 and TRBJ1-1, with D possibly matching TRBD1 (6 bases). CDR3 length: 17 residues. Per germline, CDR1 LNHNV and CDR2 YYDKDF (reference sequence). V gave up 2 bases and J gave up 0 bases, with 16 bases separating them. The CDR3 DNA reads TGTGCCACCAGCAGAAGCGCCTATAGGGACATGAACACTGAAGCTTTCTTT. It yields the protein CATSRSAYRDMNTEAFF.

This clone was seen a single time. The chain employs TRBV10-3 and TRBJ1-1; possible D gene TRBD1, 6 bases. The germline V gene encodes CDR1 ENHRY and CDR2 SYGVKD. The CDR3 covers 13 residues. V was trimmed by 10 bases and J by 1 base, leaving 13 bases between them. Written as DNA, the CDR3 is TGTGCCACTGGGACAACAGAGAACACTGAAGCTTTCTTT. This gives the protein CATGTTENTEAFF.

V usage is TRBV6-2 or TRBV6-3 and J usage is TRBJ2-1; 12 positions agree with TRBD2. CDR3 length: 17 residues. Germline-derived CDR1 and CDR2 are MNHEY and SVGEGT. V was clipped by 6 bases and J by 10 bases; unmatched bases: 16. CDR3 amino acids: CASSGGAGRLAGVEQFF. CDR3 DNA: TGTGCCAGCAGCGGAGGGGCGGGACGACTAGCGGGAGTAGAGCAGTTCTTC.

The V and J genes are TRBV7-9 and TRBJ2-1; TRBD2 matches 9 bases. CDR3 size: 17 residues. Germline V gene lookup returns CDR1 SEHNR and CDR2 FQNEAQ (reference sequence). V was clipped by 5 bases and J by 3 bases; unmatched bases: 11. CDR3 nucleotides: TGTGCCAGCAGCCATCAACCAGCGGGGGGAAACTACAATGAGCAGTTCTTC. Protein product: CASSHQPAGGNYNEQFF.

The V call is TRBV21-1, the J call TRBJ2-3. TRBV21-1 is given as a pseudogene. The CDR3 sequence is 17 residues long. CDR3 sequence (DNA): TGTGCCAGCAGCAAATACCAAGGCAATATGGGCACAGATACGCAGTATTTT. Translating gives CASSKYQGNMGTDTQYF.

J is TRBJ2-7 and V is TRBV3-1 (or the pseudogene TRBV3-2); 9 bases agree with TRBD1. The CDR3 is 17 amino acids. V gave up 1 base and J gave up 2 bases; unmatched junction bases: 9. Germline V gives CDR1 LGHDT, CDR2 YNNKEL (reference sequence). The CDR3 DNA follows: TGTGCCAGCAGCCAAGTCGTCCCCGGGACAGGGACCTACGAGCAGTACTTC. Translating it yields CASSQVVPGTGTYEQYF.

This sequence joins TRBV5-1 and TRBJ1-4; a possible D gene is TRBD1 (6 bases). Trimming removed 3 bases at V and 5 bases at J, with 11 bases between. CDR1 is SGHRS and CDR2 is YFSETQ in the germline V gene. This CDR3 has 14 amino acids. CDR3 amino acids: CASSSGRGNEKLFF. In DNA, the CDR3 is TGCGCCAGCAGCTCTGGAAGGGGGAATGAAAAACTGTTTTTT.

This chain links TRBV4-3 with TRBJ1-4; D is uncertain. CDR1 is LGHNA, CDR2 YSLEER, per germline. CDR3 length: 15 amino acids. The germline V and J ends were trimmed by 1 base and 7 bases, with 13 bases remaining between them. As DNA, the CDR3 is TGCGCCAGCAGCCAAGTGGCCTCCCCGGGTGAAAAACTGTTTTTT. Translation gives CASSQVASPGEKLFF.

With regard to this clone: One junction end disagrees with the germline gene, perhaps due to a read error. This chain connects TRBV6-5 to TRBJ2-3; D remains ambiguous. The CDR3 covers 14 residues. Germline lookup yields CDR1 MNHEY and CDR2 SVGAGI. The CDR3 here is CASRLWGSTNTQYF. The CDR3 DNA follows: TGTGCCAGCCGTTTGTGGGGATCCACAAATACGCAGTATTTT.

CDR3 amino acids: CATGFAGLNNEQFF. The CDR3, as DNA: TGTGCCACCGGTTTTGCGGGCCTTAACAATGAGCAGTTCTTC. This rearrangement joins TRBV5-6 to TRBJ2-1; weak D call: TRBD2 (5 bases). V lost 9 bases to trimming and J lost 5 bases, with 18 bases between them. Germline-derived CDR1 and CDR2 are SGHDT and YYEEEE. The CDR3 has 14 amino acids.

As regards this clone: The same CDR3 arises from other DNA sequences in this sample as well. This chain joins TRBV20-1 and TRBJ1-2; TRBD1 is a possible D gene (5 bases). Trimming cost V 5 bases and J 8 bases, with 12 bases left between them. Per germline, CDR1 DFQATT and CDR2 SNEGSKA (reference sequence). The CDR3 runs to 11 residues. In DNA form, the CDR3 reads TGCAGTGCTTCGGGGGGGAGGGGCTACACCTTC. Translating it yields CSASGGRGYTF.

This clone was seen once. This sequence joins TRBV30 and TRBJ2-3, with TRBD2 as a possible D gene (5 bases). The V gene lost 4 bases and the J gene lost 0 bases, with 8 bases spanning the gap. CDR3 length: 13 amino acids. The V gene's germline CDR1 is GTSNPN and CDR2 SVGIG (reference sequence). The CDR3 DNA is TGTGCCTGGAATCGGGGTAGCACAGATACGCAGTATTTT. The encoded protein is CAWNRGSTDTQYF.

The CDR3 nucleotides read TGTGCCAGCAGTTTCCCCCAGGGGGCCGGAAGGGAAGCTTTCTTT. Protein sequence: CASSFPQGAGREAFF. The V and J genes are TRBV28 and TRBJ1-1; 8 nucleotides match TRBD1. The germline CDR1 and CDR2 sequences are MDHEN and SYDVKM. V was pared by 3 bases and J by 8 bases, with 11 bases of the junction left unmatched. The CDR3 length is 15 residues.

The chain is built from TRBV19 and TRBJ1-6; D gene uncertain. Germline CDR1 LNHDA, CDR2 SQIVND (reference sequence). Trimming pared 3 bases from V and 0 bases from J, leaving 9 bases between. The CDR3 is 16 residues long. The CDR3 DNA reads as TGTGCCAGTAGTATTGGGTTGAACTCCTATAATTCACCCCTCCACTTT. This gives the protein CASSIGLNSYNSPLHF.

The V call is TRBV13, the J call TRBJ2-5; D unclear. Trimming removed 0 bases from V and 2 bases from J, with 1 base in between. The V gene's germline CDR1 is PRHDT and CDR2 FYEKMQ (reference sequence). CDR3 size: 12 residues. The CDR3: CASSLGQETQYF. CDR3 nucleotides: TGTGCCAGCAGCTTAGGGCAAGAGACCCAGTACTTC. Based on the CDR3 plus reference TRBV13 and TRBJ2-5, the full variable domain is AAGVIQSPRHLIKEKRETATLKCYPIPRHDTVYWYQQGPGQDPQFLISFYEKMQSDKGSIPDRFSAQQFSDYHSELNMSSLELGDSALYFCASSLGQETQYFGPGTRLLVL.

This clone came up a few times. The gene calls are TRBV10-3 and TRBJ1-4; D not resolved. V was trimmed by 10 bases and J by 7 bases, leaving 16 bases between them. Germline-derived CDR1 and CDR2 are ENHRY and SYGVKD. This CDR3 has 13 residues. Here the CDR3 reads CATNPKSGEKLFF. The CDR3 DNA is TGTGCCACCAATCCAAAAAGCGGTGAAAAACTGTTTTTT.

V is TRBV14 and J is TRBJ2-7; no reliable D call. Germline V gives CDR1 SGHDN, CDR2 FVKESK. This CDR3 region has 11 residues. With 4 bases removed from V and 3 bases from J, the gap between germline ends came to 4 bases. The CDR3 DNA sequence: TGTGCCAGCAGCCTGGACTACGAGCAGTACTTC. It is translated as CASSLDYEQYF. Supplemented by reference TRBV14 and TRBJ2-7, the full variable domain reads EAGVTQFPSHSVIEKGQTVTLRCDPISGHDNLYWYRRVMGKEIKFLLHFVKESKQDESGMPNNRFLAERTGGTYSTLKVQPAELEDSGVYFCASSLDYEQYFGPGTRLTVT.

This clone was recorded a few times. This chain links TRBV19 with TRBJ1-6, with D perhaps matching TRBD1 (5 bases). This CDR3 has 17 residues. CDR1 and CDR2 from the germline V gene are LNHDA and SQIVND (reference sequence). V lost 5 bases and J 1 base, leaving 15 bases between the germline ends. CDR3 sequence: CASSLSRGGSYNSPLHF. The CDR3, as DNA: TGTGCCAGTAGTCTTTCGAGGGGAGGTTCCTATAATTCACCCCTCCACTTT.

This chain uses TRBV4-1 with TRBJ1-1; D is unresolved. Trimming removed 1 base at V and 3 bases at J, with 15 bases between. Looked up from germline, CDR1 is MGHRA and CDR2 is YSYEKL. The CDR3 loop spans 16 amino acids. CDR3 residues: CASSQVGGRGHTEAFF. The CDR3 coding sequence is TGCGCCAGCAGCCAAGTAGGAGGGAGAGGGCACACTGAAGCTTTCTTT.

The rearrangement uses TRBV5-5 and TRBJ2-7, with TRBD1 matching over 7 bases. Germline V gene sequence: CDR1 SGHKS, CDR2 YYEKEE (reference sequence). The V and J ends lost 1 base and 4 bases, in that order; junction bases with no gene match: 5. The CDR3 loop spans 14 amino acids. The CDR3 DNA sequence: TGTGCCAGCAGCTTGTGGCAGGGGGAATACGAGCAGTACTTC. Translated: CASSLWQGEYEQYF. Looking up the rest from reference TRBV5-5 and TRBJ2-7 gives the full variable domain: DAGVTQSPTHLIKTRGQQVTLRCSPISGHKSVSWYQQVLGQGPQFIFQYYEKEERGRGNFPDRFSARQFPNYSSELNVNALLLGDSALYLCASSLWQGEYEQYFGPGTRLTVT.

The V and J genes are TRBV5-4 and TRBJ1-1; D is perhaps TRBD1 (6 bases). Germline CDR1 is SGHNT and CDR2 is YYREEE (reference sequence). V gave up 4 bases and J gave up 6 bases, with 19 bases separating them. The CDR3 runs 15 residues. The CDR3 reads CASSGNRALLSEAFF. CDR3 in DNA: TGTGCCAGCAGCGGGAACAGGGCCCTTTTGTCTGAAGCTTTCTTT.

CDR3 loop: CASRPGPSRDGYTF. The CDR3 DNA follows: TGTGCCAGTAGGCCGGGCCCCTCAAGGGATGGCTACACCTTC. J is TRBJ1-2 and V is TRBV19; D not certain. The CDR3 consists of 14 residues. Per the germline V gene, CDR1 is LNHDA and CDR2 is SQIVND (reference sequence). The V end was cut by 6 bases, the J end by 6 bases, with 17 bases between.

The count of this clone is one. The chain links TRBV10-1 to TRBJ2-2; maybe TRBD1 (5 bases). V was pared by 7 bases and J by 5 bases, with 11 bases between. The CDR3 spans 13 residues. CDR1 and CDR2 (germline): WNHNN, SYGVQD (reference sequence). This CDR3 reads CASNRKGTGELFF. In DNA, the CDR3 is TGCGCCAGCAACAGGAAGGGAACCGGGGAGCTGTTTTTT.

The genes are TRBV29-1 and TRBJ1-1, with TRBD1 matching 7 bases. V dropped 6 bases and J dropped 8; count of bases not matched to a gene: 6. The germline V gene has CDR1 SQVTM and CDR2 ANQGSEA. This CDR3 contains 11 residues. The CDR3, as DNA: TGCAGCGTACGGCCGGGACAGGAAGCTTTCTTT. Translated: CSVRPGQEAFF. Looking up the rest from reference TRBV29-1 and TRBJ1-1 gives the full variable domain: SAVISQKPSRDICQRGTSLTIQCQVDSQVTMMFWYRQQPGQSLTLIATANQGSEATYESGFVIDKFPISRPNLTFSTLTVSNMSPEDSSIYLCSVRPGQEAFFGQGTRLTVV.